This T cell receptor (beta chain) was recorded in a study of identical twins. TCRdb reprocessed the 5' RACE reads with MiXCR, giving one entry per CDR3 protein. The sample lists some 570,000 distinct CDR3 sequences, about a fifth occurring once. The germline gives CDR1 DFQATT, CDR2 SNEGSKA (reference sequence). This CDR3 has 15 amino acids. V was cut by 0 bases and J by 3 bases, with 14 bases left in between. This sample was shared with a second study, whose subject was yellow fever vaccine responses in identical twins.

The chain has TRBV20-1 and TRBJ1-1, with D tentatively TRBD1 (5 bases). This sequence originates from a young woman in good health. Material for sequencing was CD4+ T cells sorted from blood. CDR3 sequence reads: CSARDPGQADTEAFF. CDR3 DNA sequence: TGCAGTGCTAGAGATCCCGGACAAGCCGACACTGAAGCTTTCTTT.